This T cell receptor beta chain was retrieved from a study of Tregs in tolerant kidney transplant recipients. Study observations and caveats: Activated donor B cell expansion appeared to reveal the most relevant donor-specific TCRbeta repertoire. Biological reproducibility was not directly addressed in this study. The small number of patients limits these findings pending further validation.

The CDR3 covers 15 residues. V was cut by 3 bases and J by 4 bases, with 17 bases left in between. From germline, CDR1 is SGHTS and CDR2 YDEGEE. Unstimulated Tregs (CD4+CD25+CD127-) and CD4+CD25- non-Tregs were sorted from PBMCs. The table came from immunoSEQ multiplex PCR; TCRdb's copy has only in-frame clones and leaves some out. The sample has some 55,000 clones; around 83% are singletons. In regard to this clone: Its antigen is unknown.

The chain couples TRBV5-8 to TRBJ2-7; the D gene could be TRBD1 or TRBD2 (5 bases each). Sample: CD4+ T cells from blood. The receptor's source is a human donor in good health. In nucleotides, the CDR3 is TGTGCCAGCAGCTCGGGGCAGGGCTTTTGGTACGAGCAGTACTTC. Translation: CASSSGQGFWYEQYF. Variable domain in full (rest from reference TRBV5-8 and TRBJ2-7): EAGVTQSPTHLIKTRGQQATLRCSPISGHTSVYWYQQALGLGLQFLLWYDEGEERNRGNFPPRFSGRQFPNYSSELNVNALELEDSALYLCASSSGQGFWYEQYFGPGTRLTVT.